This T cell receptor (beta chain) was profiled in a study of cytomegalovirus exposure and HLA in healthy donors. Study as a whole: Early release data held about 85 million unique TCRs from HLA-typed donors. General observations from the study: Indistinguishability led to the exclusion of some V segments, TRBV6-2 and TRBV6-3 included.

Details on this clone: Its antigen is not identified.

With 60 Vbeta and 13 Jbeta primers, the PCR was carried out. Repertoires were generated with immunoSEQ multiplex PCR, while TCRdb's copy carries only in-frame clones and drops some. This repertoire shows 60,000 to 75,000 clones, under 85% found once; its top ten account for less than 3.5%. V lost 3 bases to trimming and J lost 9 bases; unmatched junction nucleotides: 5. The germline CDR1 and CDR2 sequences are LNHDA and SQIVND (reference sequence). This CDR3 has 14 residues. The chain combines TRBV19 with TRBJ1-6; TRBD1 matches 7 bases. The sequence came from a young woman in good health and CMV-seronegative. The sample consisted of PBMCs. The CDR3 bases are TGTGCCAGTAGTATCGGGCAGGGGGGTTCACCCCTCCACTTT. Protein sequence: CASSIGQGGSPLHF. Looking up the rest from reference TRBV19 and TRBJ1-6 gives the full variable domain: DGGITQSPKYLFRKEGQNVTLSCEQNLNHDAMYWYRQDPGQGLRLIYYSQIVNDFQKGDIAEGYSVSREKKESFPLTVTSAQKNPTAFYLCASSIGQGGSPLHFGNGTRLTVT.